This TCR beta chain was sequenced in a study of blood T cell repertoires in COVID-19. Trimming shortened V by 4 bases and J by 1 base, and 11 bases separated the two germline ends. This CDR3 has 15 amino acids. Germline CDR1 reads MGHRA; CDR2 reads YSYEKL. Method: immunoSEQ multiplex PCR; TCRdb's copy keeps in-frame clones and lacks some. The sample includes around 280,000 clones, approximately 88% of them seen just once. Material for sequencing was PBMCs or T cells enriched from blood (not recorded which). V is TRBV4-1 and J is TRBJ1-5; maybe TRBD1 (6 bases). This TCR came from a woman aged 40 to 50 who had recovered from COVID-19. The CDR3 loop is CASSPSRGSNQPQHF. The CDR3 nucleotides are TGCGCCAGCAGCCCTTCGAGGGGGAGCAATCAGCCCCAGCATTTT.